This TCR beta chain derives from a study of response to subunit inactivated influenza vaccine. Broader study findings: Authors suggested that a seasonal influenza vaccination recruits few new T cells each time.

Via MiXCR, TCRdb re-called the RT-PCR reads, giving one row per CDR3 protein. Of about 800,000 distinct CDR3 sequences listed, approximately 22% are singletons. V lost 2 bases and J lost 1, with 3 bases in between. The CDR3 has 12 amino acids. From germline, CDR1 is SGHRS and CDR2 YFSETQ. This clonotype has just a few counts. As yet, its antigen is unknown. The source material was PBMCs from blood, sampled more than 4 days after vaccination. This chain joins TRBV5-1 and TRBJ2-5; D is undetermined. This sequence originates from a man aged 45-60 years who received an inactivated influenza vaccine. CDR3 nucleotide sequence: TGCGCCAGCAGCTTTGCCCAAGAGACCCAGTACTTC. Translating gives CASSFAQETQYF.